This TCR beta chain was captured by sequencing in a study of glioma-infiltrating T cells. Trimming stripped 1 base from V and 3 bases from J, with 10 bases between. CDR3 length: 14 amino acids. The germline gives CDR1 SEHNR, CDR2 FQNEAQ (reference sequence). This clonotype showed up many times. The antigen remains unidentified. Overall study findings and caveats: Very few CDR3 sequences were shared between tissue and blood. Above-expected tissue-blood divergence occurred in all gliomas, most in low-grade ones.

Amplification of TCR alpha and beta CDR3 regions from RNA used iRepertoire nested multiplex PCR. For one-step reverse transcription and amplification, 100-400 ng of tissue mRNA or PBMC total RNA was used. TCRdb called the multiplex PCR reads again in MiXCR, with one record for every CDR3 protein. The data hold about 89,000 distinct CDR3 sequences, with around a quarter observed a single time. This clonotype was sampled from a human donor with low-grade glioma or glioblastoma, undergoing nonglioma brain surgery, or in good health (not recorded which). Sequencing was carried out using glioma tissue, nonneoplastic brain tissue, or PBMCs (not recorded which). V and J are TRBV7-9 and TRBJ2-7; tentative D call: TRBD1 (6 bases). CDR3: CASSLDVGGYEQYF. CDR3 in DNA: TGTGCCAGCAGCTTAGATGTAGGGGGCTACGAGCAGTACTTC.